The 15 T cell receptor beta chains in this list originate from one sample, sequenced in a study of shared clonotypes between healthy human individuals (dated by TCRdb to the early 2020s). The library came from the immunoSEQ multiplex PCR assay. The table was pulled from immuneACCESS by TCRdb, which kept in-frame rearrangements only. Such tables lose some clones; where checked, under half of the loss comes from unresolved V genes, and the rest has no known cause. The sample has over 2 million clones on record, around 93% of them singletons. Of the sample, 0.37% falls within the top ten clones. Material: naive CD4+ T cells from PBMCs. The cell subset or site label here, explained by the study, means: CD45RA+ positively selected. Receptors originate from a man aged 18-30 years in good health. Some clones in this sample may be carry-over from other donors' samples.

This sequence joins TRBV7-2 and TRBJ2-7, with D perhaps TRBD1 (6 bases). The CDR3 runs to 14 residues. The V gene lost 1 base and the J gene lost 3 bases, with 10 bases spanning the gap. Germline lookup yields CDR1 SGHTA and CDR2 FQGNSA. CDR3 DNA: TGTGCCAGCAGCTTAGGTAGCAGGGGCTACGAGCAGTACTTC. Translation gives CASSLGSRGYEQYF. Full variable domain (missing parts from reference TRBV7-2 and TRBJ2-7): GAGVSQSPSNKVTEKGKDVELRCDPISGHTALYWYRQSLGQGLEFLIYFQGNSAPDKSGLPSDRFSAERTGGSVSTLTIQRTQQEDSAVYLCASSLGSRGYEQYFGPGTRLTVT.

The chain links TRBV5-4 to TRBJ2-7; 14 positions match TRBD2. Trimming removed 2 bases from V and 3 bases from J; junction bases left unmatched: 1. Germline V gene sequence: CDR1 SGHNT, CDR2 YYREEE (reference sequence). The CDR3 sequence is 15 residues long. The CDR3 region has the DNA TGTGCCAGCAGCTTAGGACTAGCGGGAGGCTACGAGCAGTACTTC. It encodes CASSLGLAGGYEQYF.

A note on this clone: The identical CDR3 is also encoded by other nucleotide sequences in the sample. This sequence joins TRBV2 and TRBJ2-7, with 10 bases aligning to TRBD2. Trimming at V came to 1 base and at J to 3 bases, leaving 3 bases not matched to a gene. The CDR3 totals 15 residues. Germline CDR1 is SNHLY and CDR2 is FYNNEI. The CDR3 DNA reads TGTGCCAGCAGTGAAGGGCTAGCGGGAGTCTACGAGCAGTACTTC. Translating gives CASSEGLAGVYEQYF.

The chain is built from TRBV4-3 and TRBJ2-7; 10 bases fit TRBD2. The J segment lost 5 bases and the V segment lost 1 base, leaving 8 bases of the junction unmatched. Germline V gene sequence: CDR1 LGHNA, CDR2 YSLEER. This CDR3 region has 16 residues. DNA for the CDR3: TGCGCCAGCAGCCAAGGCCGGGCTAGCGGGAGCGACGAGCAGTACTTC. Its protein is CASSQGRASGSDEQYF.

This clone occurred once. The CDR3 sequence: CASSLTIGTGRNGYTF. The CDR3 DNA reads TGTGCCAGCAGTTTAACAATCGGGACAGGGAGAAATGGCTACACCTTC. The rearrangement links TRBV27 to TRBJ1-2; 9 nucleotides line up with TRBD1. The V gene's germline CDR1 is MNHEY and CDR2 SMNVEV (reference sequence). There are 16 residues in the CDR3. V was pared by 2 bases and J by 6 bases, with 10 bases of the junction left unmatched.

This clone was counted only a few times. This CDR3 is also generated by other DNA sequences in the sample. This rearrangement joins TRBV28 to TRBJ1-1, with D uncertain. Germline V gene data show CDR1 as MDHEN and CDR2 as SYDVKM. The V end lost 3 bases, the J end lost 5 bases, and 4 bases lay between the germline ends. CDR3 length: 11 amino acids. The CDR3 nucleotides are TGTGCCAGCAGTTTTAGGACTGAAGCTTTCTTT. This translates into CASSFRTEAFF.

The CDR3 spells CASSALGGSLSYEQYF. CDR3 bases: TGTGCCAGCAGCGCATTAGGGGGGTCCTTGTCCTACGAGCAGTACTTC. The V call is TRBV7-3, the J call TRBJ2-7, with D perhaps assigned TRBD1 or TRBD2 (6 bases each). The germline V and J ends were trimmed by 5 bases and 1 base, with 18 bases remaining between them. The CDR3 sequence is 16 residues long. CDR1 is SGHTA and CDR2 is FQGTGA in the germline V gene.

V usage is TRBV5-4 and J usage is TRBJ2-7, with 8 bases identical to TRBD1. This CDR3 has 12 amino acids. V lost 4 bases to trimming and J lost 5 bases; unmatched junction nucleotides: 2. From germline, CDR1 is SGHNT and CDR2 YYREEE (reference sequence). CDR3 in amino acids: CASSGQGDEQYF. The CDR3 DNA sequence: TGTGCCAGCAGCGGACAGGGAGACGAGCAGTACTTC.

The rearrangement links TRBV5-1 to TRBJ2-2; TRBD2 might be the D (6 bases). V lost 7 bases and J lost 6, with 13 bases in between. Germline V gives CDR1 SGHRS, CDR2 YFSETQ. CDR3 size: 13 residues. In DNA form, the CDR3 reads TGCGCCAGCGGGGAGGTAGGGGCCGGGGAGCTGTTTTTT. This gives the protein CASGEVGAGELFF.

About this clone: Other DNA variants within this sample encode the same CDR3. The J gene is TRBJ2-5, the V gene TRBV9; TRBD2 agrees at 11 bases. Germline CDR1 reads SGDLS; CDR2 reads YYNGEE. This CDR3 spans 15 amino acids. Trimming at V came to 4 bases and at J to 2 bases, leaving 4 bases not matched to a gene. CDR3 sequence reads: CASSSRLAGQETQYF. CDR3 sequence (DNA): TGTGCCAGCAGCTCTCGACTAGCGGGACAAGAGACCCAGTACTTC. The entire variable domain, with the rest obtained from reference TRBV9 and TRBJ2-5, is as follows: DSGVTQTPKHLITATGQRVTLRCSPRSGDLSVYWYQQSLDQGLQFLIQYYNGEERAKGNILERFSAQQFPDLHSELNLSSLELGDSALYFCASSSRLAGQETQYFGPGTRLLVL.

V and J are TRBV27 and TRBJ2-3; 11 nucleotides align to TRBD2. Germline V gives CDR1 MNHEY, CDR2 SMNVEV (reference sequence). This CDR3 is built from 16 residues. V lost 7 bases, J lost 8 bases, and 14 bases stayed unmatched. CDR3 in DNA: TGTGCCAGCACCCCTTGGGGGACTAGCGGAGATGGTACGCAGTATTTT. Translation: CASTPWGTSGDGTQYF.

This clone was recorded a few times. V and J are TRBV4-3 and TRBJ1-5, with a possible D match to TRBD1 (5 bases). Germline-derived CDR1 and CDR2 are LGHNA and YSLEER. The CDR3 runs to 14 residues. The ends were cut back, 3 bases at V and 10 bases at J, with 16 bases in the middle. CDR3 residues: CASSQDMGISPQHF. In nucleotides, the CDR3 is TGCGCCAGCAGCCAGGACATGGGAATCAGCCCCCAGCATTTT.

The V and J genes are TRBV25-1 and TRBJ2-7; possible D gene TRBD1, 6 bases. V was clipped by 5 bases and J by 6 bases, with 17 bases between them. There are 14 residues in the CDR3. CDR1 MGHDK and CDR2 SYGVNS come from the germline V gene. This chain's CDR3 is CASSTEIQGSEQYF. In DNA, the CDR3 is TGTGCCAGCAGTACCGAAATACAGGGAAGCGAGCAGTACTTC.

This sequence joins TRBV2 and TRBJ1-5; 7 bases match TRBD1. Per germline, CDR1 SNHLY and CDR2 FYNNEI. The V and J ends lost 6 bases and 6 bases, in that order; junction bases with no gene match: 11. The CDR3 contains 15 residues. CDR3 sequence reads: CASSADRAPSQPQHF. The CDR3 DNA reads TGTGCCAGCAGCGCCGACAGGGCCCCAAGTCAGCCCCAGCATTTT.

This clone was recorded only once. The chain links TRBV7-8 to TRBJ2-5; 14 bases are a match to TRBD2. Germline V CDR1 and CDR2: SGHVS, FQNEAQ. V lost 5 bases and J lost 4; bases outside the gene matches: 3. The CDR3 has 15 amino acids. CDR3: CASSGGLAGVETQYF. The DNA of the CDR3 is TGTGCCAGCAGCGGGGGACTAGCGGGAGTAGAGACCCAGTACTTC.